Presented here are 15 T cell receptor beta chains from one specimen sequenced in a study of T cells in Graves' hyperthyroidism and ophthalmopathy. RNA transcripts were the template for amplifying TCR beta CDR3 regions. An initial round of RT-PCR targeting the TCR CDR3 relied on the HTBI primer set. TCRdb reanalysed the multiplex PCR reads using MiXCR and keeps one entry per CDR3 protein. The sample includes 450,000 to 700,000 distinct CDR3 sequences, under 60% seen only once; the top ten take roughly 19%. Sequencing was performed on peripheral blood or thyroid tissue (not recorded which). The receptors were sampled from an adult woman with Graves' disease, either hyperthyroidism or ophthalmopathy (not recorded which).

V usage is TRBV7-3 and J usage is TRBJ2-7; the D is unclear. V lost 6 bases and J 1 base, leaving 16 bases between the germline ends. Germline values: CDR1 SGHTA, CDR2 FQGTGA. The CDR3 runs 15 residues. The CDR3: CASSFSLADSYEQYF. For the CDR3, the DNA is TGTGCCAGCAGTTTTTCTCTCGCGGATTCCTACGAGCAGTACTTC.

This clonotype was detected many times. This sequence joins TRBV14 and TRBJ2-7; no reliable D call. The germline CDR1 and CDR2 sequences are SGHDN and FVKESK. The CDR3 spans 15 residues. V was shortened by 0 bases and J by 0 bases, with 9 bases between the two germline ends. DNA for the CDR3: TGTGCCAGCAGCCAAGATGACATAAGCTCCTACGAGCAGTACTTC. As protein: CASSQDDISSYEQYF.

The V call is TRBV12-3 or TRBV12-4, the J call TRBJ1-5; the match to TRBD1 covers 8 bases. This CDR3 comprises 14 residues. V gave up 6 bases and J gave up 7 bases; unmatched junction bases: 8. This CDR3 reads CASRTDRAGQPQHF. CDR3 DNA: TGTGCCAGCAGAACGGACAGGGCCGGACAGCCCCAGCATTTT.

The table lists this clonotype with many counts. The V call is TRBV7-9, the J call TRBJ1-6, with D perhaps matching TRBD1 (6 bases). V lost 1 base and J lost 8, with 18 bases in between. CDR3 length: 17 residues. Germline lookup yields CDR1 SEHNR and CDR2 FQNEAQ (reference sequence). The CDR3 bases are TGTGCCAGCAGCTTAGATAGCAGGGGCCGTGCGCATTCACCCCTCCACTTT. Translating it yields CASSLDSRGRAHSPLHF.

The chain carries TRBV12-3 or TRBV12-4 and TRBJ2-5, with 8 bases lining up with TRBD2. This CDR3 has 16 residues. Trimming removed 5 bases from V and 5 bases from J; junction bases left unmatched: 13. This CDR3 reads CASSPHAGLVGETQYF. The CDR3 region has the DNA TGTGCCAGCAGTCCCCACGCGGGACTAGTTGGGGAGACCCAGTACTTC.

The rearrangement joins TRBV30 to TRBJ1-6; D is unclear. This CDR3 has 14 residues. Germline values: CDR1 GTSNPN, CDR2 SVGIG (reference sequence). The V gene lost 3 bases and the J gene lost 7 bases, with 13 bases spanning the gap. The CDR3 nucleotides are TGTGCCTGGAGGTTCACTTCTAACAATTCACCCCTCCACTTT. It specifies CAWRFTSNNSPLHF. Drawing the rest from reference TRBV30 and TRBJ1-6, the complete variable domain is SQTIHQWPATLVQPVGSPLSLECTVEGTSNPNLYWYRQAAGRGLQLLFYSVGIGQISSEVPQNLSASRPQDRQFILSSKKLLLSDSGFYLCAWRFTSNNSPLHFGNGTRLTVT.

This clonotype has ten or more counts. V and J are TRBV4-1 and TRBJ1-1, with unresolved D. Germline CDR1 reads MGHRA; CDR2 reads YSYEKL. Trimming pared 2 bases from V and 1 base from J, leaving 11 bases between. This CDR3 is 15 amino acids long. The chain's CDR3 is CASSQRIKKNTEAFF. The CDR3 nucleotides are TGCGCCAGCAGCCAACGCATTAAGAAGAACACTGAAGCTTTCTTT.

This clonotype was counted at least ten times. J is TRBJ1-2 and V is TRBV12-3 or TRBV12-4; TRBD1 matches at 7 bases. The V and J ends lost 7 bases and 9 bases, in that order; junction bases with no gene match: 11. CDR3 length equals 13 residues. In DNA, the CDR3 is TGTGCCAGCACCTACACAGGGGTTTGGAGCTACACCTTC. Protein product: CASTYTGVWSYTF.

V gene TRBV7-7 combines with J gene TRBJ2-2; 7 bases are a match to TRBD1. From germline, CDR1 is SSHAT and CDR2 FNYEAQ (reference sequence). The CDR3 consists of 15 residues. Unmatched junction bases numbered 2, after V lost 1 base and J lost 3 bases. CDR3 bases: TGTGCCAGCAGCTTAGACAGGGGCGACACCGGGGAGCTGTTTTTT. This encodes CASSLDRGDTGELFF.

The rearrangement joins TRBV7-9 to TRBJ1-4; no firm D call. The CDR3 runs to 13 residues. V gave up 7 bases and J gave up 12 bases, with 18 bases separating them. Per germline, CDR1 SEHNR and CDR2 FQNEAQ (reference sequence). CDR3 loop: CASTKGLGKELFF. For the CDR3, the DNA is TGTGCCAGCACCAAGGGCCTGGGCAAGGAACTGTTTTTT. Full variable domain (outside the CDR3, taken from reference TRBV7-9 and TRBJ1-4): DTGVSQNPRHKITKRGQNVTFRCDPISEHNRLYWYRQTLGQGPEFLTYFQNEAQLEKSRLLSDRFSAERPKGSFSTLEIQRTEQGDSAMYLCASTKGLGKELFFGSGTQLSVL.

Concerning this clonotype: Germline is not matched at one junction end, which may reflect a read error. The CDR3: CACSARPRGTLRKNYGYTF. CDR3 DNA: TGTGCCTGCAGTGCTCGGCCCCGTGGGACCCTGCGAAAAAACTATGGCTACACCTTC. The genes are TRBV25-1 and TRBJ1-2; D possibly corresponds to TRBD1 (5 bases). The CDR3 contains 19 residues. CDR1 is MGHDK and CDR2 is SYGVNS in the germline V gene.

The sample holds many counts of this clonotype. V gene TRBV6-1 combines with J gene TRBJ2-5, with D uncertain. This CDR3 has 15 amino acids. V gave up 7 bases and J gave up 1 base, with 16 bases separating them. The germline gives CDR1 MNHNS, CDR2 SASEGT. The CDR3 DNA reads as TGTGCCAGCACCTCGAGGCTCCTCGGCCAAGAGACCCAGTACTTC. Translation: CASTSRLLGQETQYF.

This clonotype has at least ten counts. The chain carries TRBV11-2 and TRBJ2-7; maybe TRBD2 (6 bases). The germline V gene encodes CDR1 SGHAT and CDR2 FQNNGV. V gave up 5 bases and J gave up 2 bases, with 13 bases separating them. The CDR3 spans 14 residues. The CDR3 sequence: CASSHLAGTYEQYF. CDR3 in DNA: TGTGCCAGCAGCCATCTGGCGGGGACCTACGAGCAGTACTTC.

This clonotype was found a few times. The V and J genes are TRBV29-1 and TRBJ1-2; 7 bases match TRBD1. Germline trimming cut 1 base from V and 7 bases from J; bases unmatched to any gene: 6. Looked up from germline, CDR1 is SQVTM and CDR2 is ANQGSEA. The length of the CDR3 is 13 residues. Written as DNA, the CDR3 is TGCAGCGTTGAAGGGGAGGGGGCGCCTGGCTACACCTTC. This gives the protein CSVEGEGAPGYTF. The full variable domain, completed using reference TRBV29-1 and TRBJ1-2, is SAVISQKPSRDICQRGTSLTIQCQVDSQVTMMFWYRQQPGQSLTLIATANQGSEATYESGFVIDKFPISRPNLTFSTLTVSNMSPEDSSIYLCSVEGEGAPGYTFGSGTRLTVV.

Comment on this clonotype: As the CDR3 is not closed by the conserved phenylalanine or tryptophan, this likely results from a read error. It is unclear where the CDR3 begins or ends on the DNA, so no DNA is shown, and the CDR3 is as TCRdb lists it. The CDR3 protein is CASSSIKTS. This chain joins TRBV11-2 and TRBJ2-7; the D call TRBD2 from the table was never checked on the DNA. Per germline, CDR1 SGHAT and CDR2 FQNNGV. The CDR3 is 9 residues long, counting both termini.